The rows below give T cell receptor beta chains drawn from one sample of a study of cytomegalovirus exposure and HLA in healthy donors. Generated by immunoSEQ multiplex PCR, the TCRdb table keeps only in-frame clones and is missing some. The table lists around 200,000 clones, about 80% of them singletons, with approximately 2% in the top ten. The specimen sequenced was PBMCs. Receptors originate from a man aged 25-45 years in good health and CMV-seronegative. CDR3s include the opening cysteine and the closing phenylalanine or tryptophan. The D gene is left open where the match is weak. Rows may omit the clone size; those that give it use once, few, many or a size class.

V	J	size	D	DNA	CDR3
TRBV29-1	TRBJ1-2	-	TRBD1	TGCAGCGGGCGGACAGGGGGCATTGGTGGCTACACCTTC	CSGRTGGIGGYTF
TRBV28	TRBJ1-2	-	-	TGTGCCAGCAGCCAGGGGTCGTACTATGGCTACACCTTC	CASSQGSYYGYTF
TRBV2	TRBJ1-1	-	-	TGTGCCAGCAGAAACCCTGAGGTAGATAACACTGAAGCTTTCTTT	CASRNPEVDNTEAFF
TRBV6-5	TRBJ1-4	-	TRBD1	TGTGCCAGCAGTCCCGGGACAGGGCCTGGAAGTAAACTGTTTTTT	CASSPGTGPGSKLFF
TRBV5-1	TRBJ1-1	-	-	TGCGCCAGCAGCTTGGGACAGGTGGGGGCGACTGAAGCTTTCTTT	CASSLGQVGATEAFF
TRBV28	TRBJ1-1	once	-	TGTGCCAGCAGAAGAACAGACAGCAACACTGAAGCTTTCTTT	CASRRTDSNTEAFF
TRBV5-6	TRBJ2-5	-	TRBD2	TGTGCCAGCAGCGCGGGACTAGCGGGGGCTGGGGCCCAGTACTTC	CASSAGLAGAGAQYF
TRBV15	TRBJ1-5	-	-	TGTGCCACCAGCAGAGATAGAAGTCCCCAGCATTTT	CATSRDRSPQHF
TRBV9	TRBJ2-5	few	TRBD2	TGTGCCAGCAGCGTTCGGCCAGCGGGAGAGGAGACCCAGTACTTC	CASSVRPAGEETQYF
TRBV4-1	TRBJ1-5	-	TRBD1	TGCGCCAGCAGCCAAGACGCAGGACAGGGAAACCAGCCCCAGCATTTT	CASSQDAGQGNQPQHF
TRBV27	TRBJ1-3	-	-	TGTGCCAGCAGTGACCTTGTGGGGCTTGGAAACACCATATATTTT	CASSDLVGLGNTIYF
TRBV29-1	TRBJ2-1	-	TRBD2	TGCAGCGTTGAAGAGCTGTTGGGTAGCGGGAATGGCTACAATGAGCAGTTCTTC	CSVEELLGSGNGYNEQFF
TRBV9	TRBJ1-1	-	-	TGTGCCAGCAGCGTAGTGGGGGGGCAGGTGGCTGAAGCTTTCTTT	CASSVVGGQVAEAFF
TRBV11-3	TRBJ1-4	-	-	TGTGCCAGCAGCCGCGAACCGGGGAGTGAAAAACTGTTTTTT	CASSREPGSEKLFF
TRBV19	TRBJ2-5	-	-	TGTGCCAGTAGTATAAAAGCTGACAGACAAGAGACCCAGTACTTC	CASSIKADRQETQYF
TRBV7-9	TRBJ2-1	once	TRBD2	TGTGCCAGCAGCTTAGGGGGACTAACGACTTACAATGAGCAGTTCTTC	CASSLGGLTTYNEQFF
TRBV27	TRBJ1-1	-	-	TGTGCCAGCAGTTTACCAGGGAAGAACACTGAAGCTTTCTTT	CASSLPGKNTEAFF
TRBV29-1	TRBJ1-1	-	-	TGCAGCGCCAGAGATCAAGCGGACACTGAAGCTTTCTTT	CSARDQADTEAFF
TRBV10-3	TRBJ2-5	few	-	TGTGCCATCAGGGGGTACGGGGGAGAGACCCAGTACTTC	CAIRGYGGETQYF
TRBV5-1	TRBJ2-3	once	TRBD2	TGCGCCAGCAGCCCAACTAGCGGGAGTAGAGATACGCAGTATTTT	CASSPTSGSRDTQYF
TRBV28	TRBJ2-4	-	-	TGTGCCAGCAGTTTTCAAGACAGGGCCAAAAACATTCAGTACTTC	CASSFQDRAKNIQYF
TRBV28	TRBJ2-7	-	-	TGTGCCAGCAGTTTATATTTAACCTACGAGCAGTACTTC	CASSLYLTYEQYF
TRBV2	TRBJ2-5	-	-	TGTGCCAGCAGTGAAGCCGGGGGTGGGGGGACCCAGTACTTC	CASSEAGGGGTQYF
TRBV2	TRBJ2-7	-	TRBD1	TGTGCCAGCAGTAGGACAGGGAAGTACGAGCAGTACTTC	CASSRTGKYEQYF
TRBV15	TRBJ2-7	-	-	TGTGCCACCAGCAGAGACCCACGGGGGACCCACGAGCAGTACTTC	CATSRDPRGTHEQYF
TRBV18	TRBJ1-5	-	TRBD1	TGTGCCAGCTCACCCGGAGCAGGGGGCGGTCAGCCCCAGCATTTT	CASSPGAGGGQPQHF
TRBV27	TRBJ1-1	-	TRBD1	TGTGCCAGCAGTTTCGAGACAGGGGGCGCAAAGGGCACTGAAGCTTTCTTT	CASSFETGGAKGTEAFF
TRBV27	TRBJ2-7	-	TRBD2	TGTGCCAGCAAAGAGCTAGCGGGAGGCTACGAGCAGTACTTC	CASKELAGGYEQYF
TRBV5-6	TRBJ1-2	-	-	TGTGCCAGCAGCTTCGGGGTGACTAACTATGGCTACACCTTC	CASSFGVTNYGYTF
TRBV7-8	TRBJ2-7	few	-	TGTGCCAGCAGTCCGTTGTCGGTGAGCTCCTACGAGCAGTACTTC	CASSPLSVSSYEQYF
TRBV10-3	TRBJ2-7	-	-	TGTGCCATCAGTGAAGAGGGCCCCGAGCAGTACTTC	CAISEEGPEQYF
TRBV9	TRBJ1-2	once	-	TGTGCCAGCAGCGCCGGGGAGGCGGACTATGGCTACACCTTC	CASSAGEADYGYTF
TRBV5-1	TRBJ1-1	-	-	TGCGCCAGCAGCTTGGGGCCGTTGAACACTGAAGCTTTCTTT	CASSLGPLNTEAFF
TRBV27	TRBJ1-2	few	-	TGTGCCAGCAGTCCCCAACAGGGATCCCGTAACTATGGCTACACCTTC	CASSPQQGSRNYGYTF
TRBV6-5	TRBJ1-2	-	TRBD1	TGTGCCAGCAACCAACGGGGGACAGGCGGCTACACCTTC	CASNQRGTGGYTF
TRBV4-2	TRBJ2-7	-	-	TGTGCCAGCAGCCAAGATTCTACTCGCCACGAGCAGTACTTC	CASSQDSTRHEQYF
TRBV18	TRBJ1-2	-	-	TGTGCCAGCTCACCGTCGGAGGTAGCTAACTATGGCTACACCTTC	CASSPSEVANYGYTF
TRBV2	TRBJ1-5	-	TRBD1	TGTGCCAGCAGTCCACAGGGGGCAAGCAATCAGCCCCAGCATTTT	CASSPQGASNQPQHF
TRBV9	TRBJ1-1	-	-	TGTGCCAGCAGCGTAGGAATAGATCTGAACACTGAAGCTTTCTTT	CASSVGIDLNTEAFF
TRBV6-6	TRBJ1-1	once	TRBD1	TGTGCCAGCAGAGATGGAGGGGGCGTGGGCACTGAAGCTTTCTTT	CASRDGGGVGTEAFF
TRBV6-1	TRBJ2-1	many	TRBD2	TGTGCCAGCAGTGAACTAGCGGGAGGGTACAATGAGCAGTTCTTC	CASSELAGGYNEQFF
TRBV29-1	TRBJ2-2	few	TRBD1	TGCAGCGCGACAGGGAATCTTAACACCGGGGAGCTGTTTTTT	CSATGNLNTGELFF